This T cell receptor beta chain was observed in a study of breast tumors, draining lymph nodes, adjacent tissues (dated by TCRdb to 2016 to 2017). About the investigation overall: In breast cancer patients, the study compared the TCR beta repertoires of tumor, adjacent nontumor tissue and axillary lymph nodes. The study was designed to assess the relationships and possible T-cell exchange between tumor, surrounding tissue and draining lymph node repertoires in human breast cancer.

Points the paper makes about the study in general: Tumors showed preferential V and J gene usage, and their T-cell repertoire diversity fell below that of lymph nodes yet above that of nontumor tissue. The conclusion that tumor T cells originate in lymph nodes was presented as consistent with a hypothesis rather than as directly demonstrated. The similarity between tumor and nontumor tissue repertoires was significantly greater in luminal-like breast cancer than in basal-like breast cancer. The data were judged consistent with most tumor T cells deriving from the lymph node and then expanding within tumor tissue.

Trimming accounts for 6 bases at V and 9 bases at J, while the number of junction bases matched to no gene is 14. The CDR3, from cysteine to phenylalanine, totals 15 residues. Only the CDR3 DNA is retained, 45 bases long and in frame from the first base. Sequencing was carried out with an Illumina HiSeq 2000. TCR beta chain libraries were generated by multiplex PCR amplification. The amplified TCR beta chain products were analyzed by high-throughput sequencing. TCRdb ran its own pipeline on the public reads, namely fastp trimming at Q25 and MiXCR clone calling, and kept in-frame beta chains. Rows with one shared CDR3 protein collapse into an entry with the most common genes and DNA. This sample gives fewer than 200,000 distinct CDR3 sequences in total; about 33% of them show up just once. Roughly 4.3% of the sample is held by the ten biggest clonotypes. The axillary draining lymph nodes of breast cancer patients were the source of the lymph node samples.

This clonotype was seen ten or more times. Its cognate antigen has yet to be identified. No base-level quality is on record; no much larger clone is a single base apart. This TCR was recovered from a female donor with breast cancer. Some clones in this sample may be carry-over from other donors' samples. The sequence is built from TRBV12-3 or TRBV12-4 and TRBJ2-1; 7 central bases correspond to TRBD1. The sequencing sample was made of axillary lymph node tissue. The CDR3 here reads CASSPVEGGFGEQFF. Here is the DNA: TGTGCCAGCAGCCCGGTTGAAGGGGGCTTCGGTGAGCAGTTCTTC.